This T cell receptor (beta chain) was recorded in a study of blood T cell repertoires in COVID-19. Study at large: T cells, B-cell-depleted T cells, or PBMCs provided the cDNA or gDNA that served as material.

Sequencing used immunoSEQ multiplex PCR; TCRdb keeps in-frame clones, though not all of them. This sample has over 200,000 clones, with less than 90% found just once. The clonotype was recovered from a man aged 40-49 years with acute or convalescent COVID-19. Sequencing was done on a sample of peripheral blood.

The CDR3 sequence: CASSLRQGTDTQYF. In nucleotides, the CDR3 is TGCGCCAGCAGCTTGCGTCAGGGTACAGATACGCAGTATTTT. This chain uses TRBV5-1 with TRBJ2-3; the D gene is possibly TRBD1 (5 bases). CDR3 size: 14 residues. Between the trimmed V and J ends, which lost 1 base and 3 bases, there was a span of 9 bases. CDR1 and CDR2 from the germline V gene are SGHRS and YFSETQ.